The table lists the clone carrying this T cell receptor beta chain with many counts. The data were taken from a study of identical twins. Trimming cost V 1 base and J 6 bases; bases outside gene matches: 5. Germline CDR1 reads SQVTM; CDR2 reads ANQGSEA. There are 15 residues in the CDR3. TCRdb redid the calling of the 5' RACE reads with MiXCR, one entry per CDR3 protein. The sample includes approximately 600,000 distinct CDR3 sequences, 7.1% seen only once; the top ten take approximately 1.5%. Another study also made use of these data, one on yellow fever vaccine responses in identical twins.

The sequence came from a young woman in good health. The specimen was PBMCs. J is TRBJ2-3 and V is TRBV29-1, with 12 bases aligning to TRBD2. The CDR3 DNA reads TGCAGCGTTGAAGGACTAGCGGGAGCTGTTGATACGCAGTATTTT. The encoded protein is CSVEGLAGAVDTQYF.